This record concerns one T cell receptor beta chain sequence. This clonotype was counted a few times. Its antigen is not yet known. No quality values exist for individual bases; no much larger clone is one base distant. The CDR3 holds 15 amino acids from the cysteine to the phenylalanine. Only CDR3 DNA remains: 45 bases, in frame from the first base. Via the germline V gene, CDR1 is SQVTM and CDR2 ANQGSEA. The junction shows trimming of 7 bases on V and 6 bases on J, and the gene matches do not reach 8 bases of it. The library was built by means of RT-PCR. The sample was run on an Illumina HiSeq 2500. Using fastp at Q25 and MiXCR, TCRdb reprocessed the public reads and kept productive beta chains. Identical CDR3 proteins give one entry, which carries the most common genes and DNA. The sample contains around 540,000 distinct CDR3 sequences, roughly 12% of them found a single time. About 10% of the sample is held by the ten biggest clonotypes.

These data come from a study of response to subunit inactivated influenza vaccine (dated by TCRdb to between 2017 and 2018). About the full investigation: To follow how T cells responded to a trivalent subunit inactivated influenza vaccine, the researchers relied on deep quantitative profiling of the T cell receptor repertoire. On the study overall, not on this receptor specifically: According to the authors, only a limited number of new T cells may be recruited by each seasonal influenza vaccination.

The TCR was taken from a man aged 45-65 years who received an inactivated influenza vaccine. Donor details come from another sample of the same person, matched by shared clones. This specimen consisted of PBMCs from blood, obtained on the day of vaccination. Recombination connected TRBV29-1 to TRBJ2-2; 13 of the junction bases match TRBD2. The nucleotide sequence reads TGCAGCGGGACCGGACTAGCGGGAGTGGCCGGGGAGCTGTTTTTT. Translated, this is CSGTGLAGVAGELFF.